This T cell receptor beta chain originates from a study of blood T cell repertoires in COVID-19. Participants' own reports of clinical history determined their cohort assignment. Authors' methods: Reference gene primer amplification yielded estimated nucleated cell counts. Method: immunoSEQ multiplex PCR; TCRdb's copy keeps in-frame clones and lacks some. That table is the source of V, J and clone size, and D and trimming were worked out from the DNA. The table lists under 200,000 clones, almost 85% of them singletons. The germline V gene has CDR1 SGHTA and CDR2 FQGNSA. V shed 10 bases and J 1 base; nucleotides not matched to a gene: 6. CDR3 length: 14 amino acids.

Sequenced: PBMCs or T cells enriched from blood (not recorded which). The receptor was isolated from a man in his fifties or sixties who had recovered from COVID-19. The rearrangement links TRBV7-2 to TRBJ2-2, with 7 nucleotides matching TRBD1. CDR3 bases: TGTGCCACTGGGACAGCAATGAACACCGGGGAGCTGTTTTTT. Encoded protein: CATGTAMNTGELFF.